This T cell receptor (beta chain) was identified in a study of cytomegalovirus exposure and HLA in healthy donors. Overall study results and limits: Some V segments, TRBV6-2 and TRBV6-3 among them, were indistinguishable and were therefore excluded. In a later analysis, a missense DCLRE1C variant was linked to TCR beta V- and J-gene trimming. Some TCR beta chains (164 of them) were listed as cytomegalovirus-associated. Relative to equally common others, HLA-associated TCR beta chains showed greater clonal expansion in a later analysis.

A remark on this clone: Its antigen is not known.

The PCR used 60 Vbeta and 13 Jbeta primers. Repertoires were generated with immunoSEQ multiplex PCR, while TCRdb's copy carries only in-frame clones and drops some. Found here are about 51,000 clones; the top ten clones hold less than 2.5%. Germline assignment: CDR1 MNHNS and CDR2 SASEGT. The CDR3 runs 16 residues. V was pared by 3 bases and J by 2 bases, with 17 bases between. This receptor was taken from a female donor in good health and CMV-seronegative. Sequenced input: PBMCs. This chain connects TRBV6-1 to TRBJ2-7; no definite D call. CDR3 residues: CASSDLSQAPPYEQYF. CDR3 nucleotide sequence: TGTGCCAGCAGTGATTTATCGCAGGCTCCCCCCTACGAGCAGTACTTC.